Reported below is one T cell receptor beta chain. This clonotype appeared a single time. It lacks a known antigen. Per-nucleotide qualities are absent, and no much larger clonotype sits a single base away. One read alone makes for weak evidence. Between the V and J ends, shortened by 2 bases and 2 bases respectively, the junction contains 11 bases. From the germline V gene (reference sequence), CDR1 is MNHEY and CDR2 is SMNVEV. Inclusive of the bounding cysteine and phenylalanine, the CDR3 is 15 residues long. Of all the DNA, just the CDR3 is kept, 45 bases in frame from base 1. The library was prepared using PCR. At the Johns Hopkins FTIC core, DNA from the cultured CD4+ T cells underwent TCR sequencing with the Oncomine TCR Beta short-read assay. The QIAamp micro DNA kit was used to extract genomic DNA from the cultured CD4+ T cells. Oncomine TCR Beta libraries from cultured CD4+ T cells were pooled using unique dual indexes and sequenced on an Illumina iSeq 100. In the source study's methods: Non-productive sequences were filtered out, and CDR3s that did not start with C, did not end with F or W, or were shorter than 7 amino acids were discarded. Antigen-specific clonotypes were identified with the MANAFEST web application by comparing peptide-stimulated wells with reference and other culture wells. To be called positive, a clone needed an FDR below 0.05, an odds ratio above 5, and a productive frequency above 0.1% in at least two of three replicate wells. A clonotype counted as cross-reactive if it showed significant expansion both in the SARS-CoV-2 spike wells and in at least one common cold coronavirus spike condition. CDR3 homology was assessed with Levenshtein distances (stringdist) and unrooted phylogenetic trees (ape) in R version 3.6.1. Starting from the raw public reads, TCRdb applied fastp trimming at Q25, assembled clones with MiXCR and retained in-frame beta chains. Identical CDR3 proteins give one entry, which carries the most common genes and DNA. It is TCRdb's table, rather than the study itself, that gives the V and J calls and clone size. A total of around 25,000 distinct CDR3 sequences appear in this sample, about 40% of them only once. The biggest ten clones account for around 7.8% of the sample.

The record originates from a study of vaccination and CD4 T cells after COVID-19 (dated by TCRdb to between 2021 and 2022). Looking at the study overall: Convalescent patients had a positive SARS-CoV-2 result on nasal swab PCR, and of these patients, several had mild disease and one had severe disease. Six males and four females were included in the convalescent cohort, with two Hispanic individuals, seven Caucasians, two Asians and one multiracial person represented. Participants got two doses of the Pfizer-BioNTech BNT162b2 vaccine (n=8) or two doses of the Moderna mRNA-1273 vaccine (n=2). Post-COVID blood samples from convalescent patients were collected a median of roughly 100 days after diagnosis, with a range of about 30 to 170 days. Post-vaccine blood samples were obtained a median of around 74 days after the second vaccine dose, with a range of about 14 to 250 days. Culture stimuli were overlapping spike peptide pools from SARS-CoV-2 and from the common cold coronaviruses HCoV-NL63, HCoV-OC43 and HCoV-229E. Control cultures used a CEFX viral epitope pool as positive control, an HIV-1 Nef peptide pool as negative control, or no peptide. In ten to eleven COVID-19 convalescent patients and a handful of infection-naive healthy vaccine recipients, researchers compared the spike-specific CD4+ TCR repertoire from before mRNA vaccination with the repertoire from after.

Study-level results and caveats: The median number of SARS-CoV-2-reactive clonotypes rose from around 20 after infection to a few dozen after vaccination, but the change was not significant. Of the vaccine-specific clones found in convalescent patients, nearly all (304 of 307) were mono-reactive for SARS-CoV-2 spike instead of being cross-reactive with common cold coronaviruses. The number of convalescent patients in the study was relatively small, and the study did not examine early timepoints following natural infection. In convalescent patients, a median around 90% of post-vaccine SARS-CoV-2-reactive clones were detected only after vaccination, and vaccine-specific priming was suggested by this finding.

The treatment or condition label, read with the paper, signifies: approximately nine-day PBMC culture with coronavirus spike peptide pools or control peptides (ViraFEST assay). To expand antigen-specific T cells with peptide pools and then pick out the expanded clonotypes through TCR sequencing, the study relied on the ViraFEST assay. Positive SARS-CoV-2 PCR tests in the convalescent patients dated from March to December 2020, before Alpha, Beta and Delta variants emerged in the United States. About 2 million PBMCs per well were cultured in IMDM with roughly 5% human AB serum and 8.5 to 10 IU/ml IL-2, plus 10 ug/ml peptide pools. On days 3 and 7, half of the culture medium was replaced with fresh IL-2-containing medium. After roughly 11 days of culture, CD4+ T cells were isolated by negative selection with the EasySep CD4+ T cell isolation kit. Ficoll-Paque Plus gradient centrifugation was used to isolate PBMCs from whole blood, and the isolated PBMCs were then either used fresh or cryopreserved at -140C. Culture conditions were generally each tested in triplicate wells.

This TCR came from a human donor who had recovered from COVID-19. The sample consisted of CD4+ T cells from blood, cultured in vitro. The sequence joins TRBV27 to TRBJ2-3; the D gene is perhaps TRBD2, on 6 matching bases. In nucleotide form, the sequence is TGTGCCAGCAGTTTACCCGGGACTCCCACAGATACGCAGTATTTT. This translates into CASSLPGTPTDTQYF.